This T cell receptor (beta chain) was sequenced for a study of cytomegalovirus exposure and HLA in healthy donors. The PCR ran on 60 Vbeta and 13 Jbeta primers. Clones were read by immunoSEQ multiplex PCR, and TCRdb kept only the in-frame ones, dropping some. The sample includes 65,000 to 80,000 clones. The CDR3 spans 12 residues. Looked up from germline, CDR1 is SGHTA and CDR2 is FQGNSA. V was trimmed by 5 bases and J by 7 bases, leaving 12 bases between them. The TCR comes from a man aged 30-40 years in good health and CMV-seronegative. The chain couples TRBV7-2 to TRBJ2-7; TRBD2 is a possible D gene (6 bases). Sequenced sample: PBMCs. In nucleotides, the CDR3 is TGTGCCAGCAGCCGAGTGGGGGGAGAGCAGTACTTC. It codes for CASSRVGGEQYF.